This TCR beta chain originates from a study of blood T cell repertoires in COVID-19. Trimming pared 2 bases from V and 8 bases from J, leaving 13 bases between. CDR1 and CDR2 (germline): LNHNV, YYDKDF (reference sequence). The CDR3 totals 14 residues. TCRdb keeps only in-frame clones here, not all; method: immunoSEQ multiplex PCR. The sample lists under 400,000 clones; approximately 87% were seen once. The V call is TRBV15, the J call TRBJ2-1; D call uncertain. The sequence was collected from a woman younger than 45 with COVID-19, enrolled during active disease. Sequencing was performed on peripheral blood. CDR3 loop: CATSRTDGDDEQFF. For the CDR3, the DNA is TGTGCCACCAGCAGAACAGACGGCGACGATGAGCAGTTCTTC.